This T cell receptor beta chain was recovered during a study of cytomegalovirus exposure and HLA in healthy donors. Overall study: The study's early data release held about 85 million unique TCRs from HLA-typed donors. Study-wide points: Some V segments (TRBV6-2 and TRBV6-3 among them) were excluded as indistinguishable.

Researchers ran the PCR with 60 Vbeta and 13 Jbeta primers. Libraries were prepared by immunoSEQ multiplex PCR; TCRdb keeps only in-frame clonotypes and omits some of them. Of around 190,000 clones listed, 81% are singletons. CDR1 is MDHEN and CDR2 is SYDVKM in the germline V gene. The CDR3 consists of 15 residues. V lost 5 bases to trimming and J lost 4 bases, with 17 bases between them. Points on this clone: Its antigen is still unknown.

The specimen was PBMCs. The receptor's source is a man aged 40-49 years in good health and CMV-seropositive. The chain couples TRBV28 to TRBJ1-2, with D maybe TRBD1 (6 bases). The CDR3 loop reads CASSPPNWDIYGYTF. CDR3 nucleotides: TGTGCCAGCAGTCCCCCAAATTGGGACATCTATGGCTACACCTTC.